What follows are 11 T cell receptor beta chains derived from one specimen sequenced in a study of blood T cell repertoires in COVID-19. The data were produced by immunoSEQ multiplex PCR, yet TCRdb's version contains in-frame clones alone and is incomplete. There are fewer than 300,000 clones in the sample; 70% to 85% occur only once, and more than 1.1% lies in the top ten. The sample was peripheral blood. The receptors originated from a human donor with COVID-19, enrolled during active disease. The donor label of this sample is uncertain.

Here the CDR3 reads CASSLETNLDQGYTF. The CDR3 DNA sequence: TGCGCCAGCAGCTTGGAGACGAACCTAGACCAGGGCTACACCTTC. The chain is built from TRBV5-1 and TRBJ1-2; D is unresolved. This CDR3 spans 15 amino acids. Looked up from germline, CDR1 is SGHRS and CDR2 is YFSETQ. The ends were cut back, 0 bases at V and 8 bases at J, with 17 bases in the middle.

This clone came up once. The chain is built from TRBV9 and TRBJ2-3; the match to TRBD2 covers 7 bases. The CDR3 length is 16 residues. CDR1 is SGDLS and CDR2 is YYNGEE in the germline V gene. V gave up 4 bases and J gave up 0 bases; unmatched junction bases: 8. CDR3 region: CASSSRLAASTDTQYF. The CDR3 nucleotides are TGTGCCAGCAGCTCCCGACTAGCCGCTAGCACAGATACGCAGTATTTT.

The chain recombines TRBV27 with TRBJ2-5; D uncertain. The V gene lost 6 bases and the J gene lost 5 bases, with 19 bases spanning the gap. From germline, CDR1 is MNHEY and CDR2 SMNVEV (reference sequence). This CDR3 has 15 amino acids. The CDR3 spells CASRVVSGSHETQYF. As DNA, the CDR3 is TGTGCCAGCAGGGTTGTTTCCGGGTCCCACGAGACCCAGTACTTC.

The chain links TRBV5-1 to TRBJ1-1, with D maybe TRBD1 (5 bases). This CDR3 comprises 15 residues. V shed 0 bases and J shed 4 bases, with 13 bases lying between them. Looked up from germline, CDR1 is SGHRS and CDR2 is YFSETQ. The CDR3 DNA reads as TGCGCCAGCAGCTTGGTCATGGAGGGGCGCACTGAAGCTTTCTTT. This gives the protein CASSLVMEGRTEAFF.

The chain recombines TRBV5-1 with TRBJ2-7; a weak D match, TRBD2 (6 bases). The length of the CDR3 is 15 residues. Germline CDR1 and CDR2: SGHRS and YFSETQ. V gave up 0 bases and J gave up 5 bases, with 15 bases separating them. The CDR3 DNA is TGCGCCAGCAGCTTGGGGAGGGGCCTCAGACACGAGCAGTACTTC. This codes for CASSLGRGLRHEQYF.

This chain uses TRBV11-2 with TRBJ2-7; D call uncertain. Germline values: CDR1 SGHAT, CDR2 FQNNGV. CDR3 length equals 13 residues. V lost 4 bases and J lost 6, with 13 bases in between. Written as DNA, the CDR3 is TGTGCCAGCAGCTCCCTGGAGAGATCCGAGCAGTACTTC. Its protein is CASSSLERSEQYF.

This chain connects TRBV29-1 to TRBJ2-7, with 9 bases that match TRBD2. The trim removed 8 bases at V and 5 bases at J, leaving 7 bases unmatched. This CDR3 comprises 12 residues. CDR1 and CDR2 (germline): SQVTM, ANQGSEA. DNA for the CDR3: TGCAGCCCCTTAGCGGGAGAGGACGAGCAGTACTTC. It is translated as CSPLAGEDEQYF.

V gene TRBV19 combines with J gene TRBJ1-1; D not certain. Germline-derived CDR1 and CDR2 are LNHDA and SQIVND (reference sequence). CDR3 length: 11 residues. Trimming cost V 1 base and J 10 bases, with 7 bases left between them. The CDR3 coding sequence is TGTGCCAGTAGTATAGTGGGGAGAGCTTTCTTT. Translated, it gives CASSIVGRAFF. Using reference TRBV19 and TRBJ1-1 for the parts outside the CDR3, the full variable domain is DGGITQSPKYLFRKEGQNVTLSCEQNLNHDAMYWYRQDPGQGLRLIYYSQIVNDFQKGDIAEGYSVSREKKESFPLTVTSAQKNPTAFYLCASSIVGRAFFGQGTRLTVV.

This clone was seen a single time. The V and J genes are TRBV7-3 and TRBJ2-1; 7 bases match TRBD1. The CDR3 totals 19 residues. With V trimmed by 1 base and J by 0 bases, 12 bases remained unmatched. Per germline, CDR1 SGHTA and CDR2 FQGTGA. The CDR3 is CASSLMAPLGQSSYNEQFF. In DNA form, the CDR3 reads TGTGCCAGCAGCTTAATGGCCCCCCTGGGACAGAGCTCCTACAATGAGCAGTTCTTC.

This clone was detected a few times. This chain uses TRBV28 with TRBJ2-7; TRBD2 aligns across 7 bases. Germline lookup yields CDR1 MDHEN and CDR2 SYDVKM. Unmatched junction bases numbered 8, after V lost 4 bases and J lost 5 bases. CDR3 length equals 14 residues. The CDR3 bases are TGTGCCAGCAGTTCTAGCGGAGGCGGCGACGAGCAGTACTTC. Translated, it gives CASSSSGGGDEQYF.

The chain couples TRBV6-5 to TRBJ1-3; 10 bases match TRBD1. The CDR3 runs to 15 residues. Per the germline V gene, CDR1 is MNHEY and CDR2 is SVGAGI. With V trimmed by 7 bases and J by 3 bases, 6 bases remained unmatched. CDR3 sequence (DNA): TGTGCCAGCAATCCTGGGACAGGGGATGGAAACACCATATATTTT. Amino acid sequence: CASNPGTGDGNTIYF.